This note documents a single T cell receptor (beta chain) sequence. What it binds is unknown. The data were obtained in a study of T cell responses to AZD1222 COVID-19 vaccine. Assay: immunoSEQ multiplex PCR; the TCRdb copy retains only in-frame clones and omits some. This table has tens of thousands of clones, approximately 88% appearing once. Trimming took 4 bases from V and 3 from J, leaving 9 bases between them. The CDR3 length is 14 residues. Germline values: CDR1 LGHDT, CDR2 YNNKEL (reference sequence). Study results and limitations: Compared with day 0, the breadth and depth of the Spike-specific TCR repertoire rose significantly after two doses of AZD1222. Repertoires were collected only later (after the peak T cell response had occurred). Among the donors, most were white British and more were female, and clonal diversity was possibly underestimated.

The source was peripheral blood, collected 28 days after the second AZD1222 dose. This rearrangement joins TRBV3-1 (or the pseudogene TRBV3-2) to TRBJ2-2; no clear D gene. The receptor was isolated from an adult who received the AZD1222 COVID-19 vaccine. CDR3: CASSLDGHTGELFF. DNA for the CDR3: TGTGCCAGCAGCCTCGATGGGCACACCGGGGAGCTGTTTTTT.